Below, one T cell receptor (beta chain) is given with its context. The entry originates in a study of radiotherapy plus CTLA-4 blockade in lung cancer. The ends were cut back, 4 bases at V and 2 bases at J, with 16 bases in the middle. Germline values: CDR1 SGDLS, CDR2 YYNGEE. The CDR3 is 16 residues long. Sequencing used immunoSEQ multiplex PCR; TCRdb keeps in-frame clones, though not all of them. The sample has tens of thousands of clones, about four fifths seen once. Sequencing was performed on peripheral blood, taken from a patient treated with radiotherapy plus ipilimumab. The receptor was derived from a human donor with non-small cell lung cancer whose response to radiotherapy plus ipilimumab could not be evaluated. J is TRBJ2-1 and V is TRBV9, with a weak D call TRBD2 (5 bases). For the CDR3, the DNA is TGTGCCAGCAGCCGACTGGGCGGGCCACCCTACAATGAGCAGTTCTTC. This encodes CASSRLGGPPYNEQFF.